This T cell receptor beta chain was observed in a study of regulatory T cells in long-lasting Graves disease. This sample's time point: persistent/refractory GD, antithyroid drugs over 5 years with positive TRAb. The TCR library was made from RNA that had been extracted from PBMCs in TRIzol. Libraries of TCR beta came from iRepertoire HTBI primers plus Arm-PCR of CDR3 regions. TCRdb recomputed calls from the multiplex PCR reads with MiXCR, one row per CDR3 protein. The table records about 310,000 distinct CDR3 sequences, roughly a fifth of them present only once. This CDR3 has 13 amino acids. Per the germline V gene, CDR1 is SGHTA and CDR2 is FQGNSA. The germline V and J ends were trimmed by 0 bases and 5 bases, with 8 bases remaining between them. This clonotype was counted many times.

Source: peripheral blood mononuclear cells (PBMCs), taken when the disease was refractory, from a patient treated with antithyroid drugs. The genes are TRBV7-2 and TRBJ2-7; perhaps TRBD2 as D (6 bases). The origin of this receptor is a female donor with Graves disease. The CDR3 loop reads CASSLAGGNEQYF. In nucleotides, the CDR3 is TGTGCCAGCAGCTTAGCGGGCGGGAACGAGCAGTACTTC.